This T cell receptor (beta chain) was sequenced during a study of blood T cell repertoires in COVID-19. Study in general: Spain, Italy and the United States supplied samples that represented acute and convalescent COVID-19. PBMCs, B-cell-depleted T cells, or T cells were the source of the cDNA or gDNA that made up the material.

Original processing methods: Estimation of nucleated cell counts relied on the amplification of reference gene primers. Generated by immunoSEQ multiplex PCR, the TCRdb table keeps only in-frame clones and is missing some. That table furnishes V, J and clone size, whereas the DNA furnished D and trimming. The sample lists approximately 100,000 clones; approximately 86% were seen once. CDR1 and CDR2 (germline): LGHNT, FRNRAP. The V end was cut by 1 base, the J end by 3 bases, with 15 bases between. The CDR3 consists of 16 residues. Specimen: peripheral blood. The chain is built from TRBV12-5 and TRBJ2-5; D is perhaps TRBD2 (5 bases). This sequence was found in a man aged 45-65 years with acute or convalescent COVID-19. CDR3 region: CASGLASGTIEETQYF. DNA of the CDR3: TGTGCTAGTGGTTTGGCAAGCGGCACAATAGAAGAGACCCAGTACTTC. The full variable domain, with the rest looked up from reference TRBV12-5 and TRBJ2-5, is DARVTQTPRHKVTEMGQEVTMRCQPILGHNTVFWYRQTMMQGLELLAYFRNRAPLDDSGMPKDRFSAEMPDATLATLKIQPSEPRDSAVYFCASGLASGTIEETQYFGPGTRLLVL.